The 4 T cell receptor beta chains given below trace back to one sample, sequenced in a study of blood T cells in healthy people across ages. A J-beta primer mix and a sample-barcoded 5' primer were used in a second PCR of roughly 6 to 12 cycles. In TCRdb, the 5' RACE reads were re-called with MiXCR into one record per CDR3 protein. The data hold 1.5 million to 2 million distinct CDR3 sequences, with 25% to 30% observed a single time. What was sequenced was blood. These receptors came from a woman aged 25 to 39 in good health.

This clonotype was seen more than once but under ten times. This rearrangement joins TRBV29-1 to TRBJ2-2; 12 nucleotides agree with TRBD1. The CDR3 consists of 15 residues. The junction had 4 bases not matched to a gene; V was cut back by 2 bases and J by 6 bases. CDR1 is SQVTM and CDR2 is ANQGSEA in the germline V gene. CDR3 DNA: TGCAGCGTTGAACAGGGACAGGGGGCCGCCGGGGAGCTGTTTTTT. It specifies CSVEQGQGAAGELFF.

The chain couples TRBV7-2 to TRBJ1-3, with D unclear. The germline V and J ends were trimmed by 7 bases and 5 bases, with 18 bases remaining between them. Germline V gene data show CDR1 as SGHTA and CDR2 as FQGNSA. The CDR3 is 15 amino acids. CDR3 amino acids: CASKSYGQARNTIYF. DNA of the CDR3: TGTGCCAGCAAAAGTTATGGGCAGGCCCGAAACACCATATATTTT.

The V gene is TRBV5-1, the J gene TRBJ2-3; D is perhaps TRBD1 or TRBD2 (5 bases each). The length of the CDR3 is 15 residues. The germline V and J ends were trimmed by 3 bases and 9 bases, with 20 bases remaining between them. Germline V lookup: CDR1 SGHRS, CDR2 YFSETQ. CDR3 coding DNA: TGCGCCAGCAGCTCGGACTCGCGTGGCACAGGAACGCAGTATTTT. Protein: CASSSDSRGTGTQYF.

This clonotype was counted a few times. CDR3 loop: CASTPSSGGYEQYF. CDR3 nucleotide sequence: TGTGCCAGCACCCCTTCTAGTGGGGGCTACGAGCAGTACTTC. The V and J genes are TRBV28 and TRBJ2-7; D might be TRBD1 or TRBD2, each matching 5 bases. This CDR3 is built from 14 residues. V shed 7 bases and J shed 3 bases, with 16 bases lying between them. Germline CDR1 reads MDHEN; CDR2 reads SYDVKM.